This T cell receptor (beta chain) was found in a study of cytomegalovirus exposure and HLA in healthy donors. Turning to the study itself: Unique TCR beta sequences numbering some 120 million came from 150 million to 200 million T cells in an earlier analysis. The study's findings and limits: In vitro checks showed that three CMV-associated chains really do target CMV antigens.

V dropped 3 bases and J dropped 1; count of bases not matched to a gene: 3. This CDR3 region has 14 residues. Germline assignment: CDR1 SGDLS and CDR2 YYNGEE. The study ran its PCR with 60 Vbeta and 13 Jbeta primers. Repertoires were generated with immunoSEQ multiplex PCR, while TCRdb's copy carries only in-frame clones and drops some. The table records around 140,000 clones, roughly 80% of them present only once. A word on this clone: Its antigen is as yet unknown.

As for the donors, each was a healthy bone marrow donor. This chain uses TRBV9 with TRBJ2-5; 7 bases are a match to TRBD2. The receptor's source is a man aged 40-55 years in good health and CMV-seropositive. Source material: PBMCs. The CDR3 coding sequence is TGTGCCAGCAGCGCCGGGACTATCCAAGAGACCCAGTACTTC. This sequence encodes CASSAGTIQETQYF.